This TCR beta chain was sequenced for a study of cytomegalovirus exposure and HLA in healthy donors. PCR was performed using 60 Vbeta and 13 Jbeta primers. In the authors' workflow: Counted up in a later analysis, unique TCR beta chains came to some 80 million, with about 9.9 million shared. Sequenced by immunoSEQ multiplex PCR; TCRdb stores in-frame clones only, minus some. Clone size and V and J calls were adopted from that table, with D and trimming inferred from the DNA. The table lists 110,000 to 150,000 clones, roughly 80% of them singletons. This CDR3 region has 15 residues. With V trimmed by 7 bases and J by 4 bases, 9 bases remained unmatched. The V gene's germline CDR1 is SGHAT and CDR2 FQDESV (reference sequence). Points from the study as a whole: The study dropped some indistinguishable V segments, TRBV6-2 and TRBV6-3 among them. The study carried out a later analysis of TCR beta sequences. It associated roughly 17,000 of them with specific HLA alleles at a false discovery rate of 0.05.

Of note for this clone: What it binds is not known.

The chain recombines TRBV11-1 with TRBJ2-7; 11 positions match TRBD1. This TCR was sampled from a female donor in good health and CMV-seronegative. Sequenced: PBMCs. CDR3 amino acids: CASTQQGQGVYEQYF. In nucleotides, the CDR3 is TGTGCCAGCACCCAACAGGGACAGGGGGTATACGAGCAGTACTTC. The whole variable domain, remainder taken from reference TRBV11-1 and TRBJ2-7, is EAEVAQSPRYKITEKSQAVAFWCDPISGHATLYWYRQILGQGPELLVQFQDESVVDDSQLPKDRFSAERLKGVDSTLKIQPAELGDSAMYLCASTQQGQGVYEQYFGPGTRLTVT.